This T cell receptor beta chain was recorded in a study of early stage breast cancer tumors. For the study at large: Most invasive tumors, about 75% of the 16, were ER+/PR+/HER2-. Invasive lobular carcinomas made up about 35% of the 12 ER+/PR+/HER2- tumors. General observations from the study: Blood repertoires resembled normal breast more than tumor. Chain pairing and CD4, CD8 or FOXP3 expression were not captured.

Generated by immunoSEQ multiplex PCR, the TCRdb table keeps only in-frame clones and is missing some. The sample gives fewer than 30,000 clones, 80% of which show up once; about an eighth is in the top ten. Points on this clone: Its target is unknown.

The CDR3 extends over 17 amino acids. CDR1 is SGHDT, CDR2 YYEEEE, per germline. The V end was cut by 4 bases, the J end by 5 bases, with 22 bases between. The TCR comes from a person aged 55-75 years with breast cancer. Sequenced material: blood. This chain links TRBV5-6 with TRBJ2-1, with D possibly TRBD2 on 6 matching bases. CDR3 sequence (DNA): TGTGCCAGCAGCACTAGCAGGACCTTCCTAGCGAACAATGAGCAGTTCTTC. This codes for CASSTSRTFLANNEQFF.